These 25 T cell receptor beta chains were all obtained from the same sample, sequenced in a study of blood T cell repertoires in COVID-19. Sequencing was performed with immunoSEQ multiplex PCR; in TCRdb, only in-frame clones are kept and a portion is missing. The data show hundreds of thousands of clones, under 95% seen once. Specimen: peripheral blood. The source of these receptors is a woman between 18 and 29 years old who had recovered from COVID-19.

The chain combines TRBV18 with TRBJ1-1; 8 bases align to TRBD1. The CDR3 has 14 residues. The ends lost 0 bases at V and 11 bases at J; junction bases unmatched: 8. Germline CDR1 reads KGHSH; CDR2 reads LQKENI. CDR3: CASSPPVTGGQAFF. CDR3 nucleotide sequence: TGTGCCAGCTCACCACCGGTCACAGGGGGACAGGCTTTCTTT.

This clone was detected only once. The gene calls are TRBV19 and TRBJ2-1; 10 nucleotides line up with TRBD1. Germline CDR1 reads LNHDA; CDR2 reads SQIVND (reference sequence). V lost 4 bases, J lost 2 bases, and 11 bases stayed unmatched. The CDR3 runs to 18 residues. CDR3 sequence reads: CASSRMYGDRGTYNEQFF. The CDR3 region has the DNA TGTGCCAGTAGTAGGATGTATGGGGACAGGGGAACCTACAATGAGCAGTTCTTC.

The chain combines TRBV18 with TRBJ2-1; TRBD1 aligns across 7 bases. V shed 3 bases and J 3 bases; nucleotides not matched to a gene: 5. The CDR3 loop spans 15 amino acids. Looked up from germline, CDR1 is KGHSH and CDR2 is LQKENI. This CDR3 is CASSPRQGNYNEQFF. DNA of the CDR3: TGTGCCAGCTCACCCCGACAGGGCAACTACAATGAGCAGTTCTTC.

V gene TRBV4-3 combines with J gene TRBJ2-3, with a possible D match to TRBD2 (6 bases). With 2 bases removed from V and 0 bases from J, the gap between germline ends came to 18 bases. This CDR3 is built from 18 residues. Germline V lookup: CDR1 LGHNA, CDR2 YSLEER. The CDR3 region has the DNA TGCGCCAGCAGCCAAAGCCCCTCGGCGGGACCTAGCACAGATACGCAGTATTTT. The encoded protein is CASSQSPSAGPSTDTQYF.

The V gene is TRBV4-1, the J gene TRBJ2-6; 8 bases match TRBD1. This CDR3 has 20 amino acids. Germline lookup yields CDR1 MGHRA and CDR2 YSYEKL. J lost 1 base, V lost 2 bases, and 13 bases had no gene match. The CDR3 nucleotides read TGCGCCAGCAGCCAAACGCGACCGGGACAGGAGGTATCTGGGGCCAACGTCCTGACTTTC. As protein: CASSQTRPGQEVSGANVLTF.

The V call is TRBV18, the J call TRBJ1-2, with a tentative D call TRBD1 (6 bases). CDR3 length: 16 amino acids. The germline V gene has CDR1 KGHSH and CDR2 LQKENI. The V end lost 6 bases, the J end lost 4 bases, and 21 bases lay between the germline ends. CDR3 DNA sequence: TGTGCCAGCTCCAGAGAAGAAGGCAGGGGTGGCTATGGCTACACCTTC. Translating gives CASSREEGRGGYGYTF.

The CDR3 DNA is TGTGCCAGCAGTGACCCCCCGAGGGCAGGGGCCACTGAAGCTTTCTTT. Its translation is CASSDPPRAGATEAFF. The chain links TRBV6-2 or TRBV6-3 to TRBJ1-1; D perhaps matches TRBD1 (6 bases). The CDR3 has 16 amino acids. The germline V gene has CDR1 MNHEY and CDR2 SVGEGT. V lost 5 bases, J lost 4 bases, and 20 bases lay in between.

The chain recombines TRBV12-5 with TRBJ2-2, with 11 bases that match TRBD1. Germline lookup yields CDR1 LGHNT and CDR2 FRNRAP. CDR3 size: 17 residues. J lost 4 bases, V lost 3 bases, and 7 bases had no gene match. The CDR3 DNA is TGTGCTAGTGGTTTCCCCCCCGGGACAGGGGGCACCGGGGAGCTGTTTTTT. Translation gives CASGFPPGTGGTGELFF.

The rearrangement uses TRBV7-8 and TRBJ2-6, with D possibly matching TRBD1 (6 bases). The V gene lost 3 bases and the J gene lost 0 bases, with 15 bases spanning the gap. This CDR3 spans 18 amino acids. CDR1 and CDR2 from the germline V gene are SGHVS and FQNEAQ. In DNA form, the CDR3 reads TGTGCCAGCAGCTTGACAGGTTTTATGAGCTCTGGGGCCAACGTCCTGACTTTC. This sequence encodes CASSLTGFMSSGANVLTF.

This chain uses TRBV5-1 with TRBJ2-1; TRBD1 matches at 8 bases. Germline CDR1 SGHRS, CDR2 YFSETQ. This CDR3 region has 13 residues. The J segment lost 7 bases and the V segment lost 0 bases, leaving 0 bases of the junction unmatched. CDR3 in DNA: TGCGCCAGCAGCTTGGGGACAGGGAATGAGCAGTTCTTC. Its protein product is CASSLGTGNEQFF. Full variable domain (outside the CDR3, taken from reference TRBV5-1 and TRBJ2-1): KAGVTQTPRYLIKTRGQQVTLSCSPISGHRSVSWYQQTPGQGLQFLFEYFSETQRNKGNFPGRFSGRQFSNSRSEMNVSTLELGDSALYLCASSLGTGNEQFFGPGTRLTVL.

The genes are TRBV27 and TRBJ2-3; tentatively, D is TRBD2 (6 bases). Trimming took off 7 bases at V and 3 bases at J, with 17 bases between the two ends. Germline V lookup: CDR1 MNHEY, CDR2 SMNVEV (reference sequence). CDR3 size: 15 residues. The CDR3 DNA follows: TGTGCCAGCACCACCCGGGGGTCTTTTACAGATACGCAGTATTTT. Translating gives CASTTRGSFTDTQYF.

V is TRBV10-1 and J is TRBJ2-3, with 9 bases fitting TRBD2. Germline V gene data show CDR1 as WNHNN and CDR2 as SYGVQD (reference sequence). V lost 3 bases to trimming and J lost 5 bases; unmatched junction nucleotides: 21. CDR3 length equals 20 residues. For the CDR3, the DNA is TGCGCCAGCAGTGATATTCCCCGGCTAGCGGGATCCCAAAGGGGAGATACGCAGTATTTT. Translating gives CASSDIPRLAGSQRGDTQYF.

The chain combines TRBV11-3 with TRBJ2-5; perhaps TRBD2 as D (6 bases). The CDR3 is made up of 14 amino acids. Deletions cut 0 bases from V and 5 bases from J, with 10 bases between. From germline, CDR1 is SGHNT and CDR2 YENEEA. The DNA for the CDR3 is TGTGCCAGCAGCTTAGACCCTGGGAGGGAGACCCAGTACTTC. Translated: CASSLDPGRETQYF. Full variable domain (remainder filled in from reference TRBV11-3 and TRBJ2-5): EAGVVQSPRYKIIEKKQPVAFWCNPISGHNTLYWYLQNLGQGPELLIRYENEEAVDDSQLPKDRFSAERLKGVDSTLKIQPAELGDSAVYLCASSLDPGRETQYFGPGTRLLVL.

The gene calls are TRBV7-2 and TRBJ1-1, with TRBD1 identical over 8 bases. Germline V lookup: CDR1 SGHTA, CDR2 FQGNSA. The J segment lost 1 base and the V segment lost 5 bases, leaving 6 bases of the junction unmatched. The CDR3 is made up of 15 amino acids. The CDR3 is CASSRGGTGNTEAFF. CDR3 in DNA: TGTGCCAGCAGCCGTGGGGGGACAGGGAACACTGAAGCTTTCTTT.

The rearrangement joins TRBV2 to TRBJ2-1; no clear D gene. Trimming took 3 bases from V and 5 from J, leaving 11 bases between them. CDR3 size: 14 residues. Germline CDR1 SNHLY, CDR2 FYNNEI. This CDR3 reads CASSDSFRDNEQFF. DNA for the CDR3: TGTGCCAGCAGTGATTCTTTTCGGGACAATGAGCAGTTCTTC.

V is TRBV10-3 and J is TRBJ1-5; a weak D match, TRBD1 (5 bases). The CDR3 runs 15 residues. V lost 0 bases, J lost 7 bases, and 13 bases lay in between. Germline V gene sequence: CDR1 ENHRY, CDR2 SYGVKD. Written as DNA, the CDR3 is TGTGCCATCAGTGAGTCACGGGGGGGGGTACAGCCCCAGCATTTT. Protein sequence: CAISESRGGVQPQHF.

J is TRBJ1-2 and V is TRBV6-1; 9 positions match TRBD1. This CDR3 spans 16 amino acids. CDR1 is MNHNS and CDR2 is SASEGT in the germline V gene. Unmatched junction bases numbered 5, after V lost 2 bases and J lost 1 base. The CDR3 DNA is TGTGCCAGCAGTGAATGGACAGGGGCCCTTAACTATGGCTACACCTTC. It codes for CASSEWTGALNYGYTF.

The gene calls are TRBV7-2 and TRBJ2-3, with D perhaps matching TRBD2 (6 bases). CDR3 size: 14 residues. Germline-derived CDR1 and CDR2 are SGHTA and FQGNSA. Trimming pared 1 base from V and 4 bases from J, leaving 9 bases between. In DNA form, the CDR3 reads TGTGCCAGCAGCTTAGACGGGGGTGCAGATACGCAGTATTTT. Encoded protein: CASSLDGGADTQYF.

This chain joins TRBV7-2 and TRBJ2-1; 10 positions match TRBD2. Germline V gene lookup returns CDR1 SGHTA and CDR2 FQGNSA. V lost 2 bases and J lost 5; bases outside the gene matches: 9. The CDR3 has 17 amino acids. For the CDR3, the DNA is TGTGCCAGCAGCTTACCAGGACTAGCGGACGTCAACAATGAGCAGTTCTTC. Residues: CASSLPGLADVNNEQFF. The variable domain in full, completed from reference TRBV7-2 and TRBJ2-1, reads GAGVSQSPSNKVTEKGKDVELRCDPISGHTALYWYRQSLGQGLEFLIYFQGNSAPDKSGLPSDRFSAERTGGSVSTLTIQRTQQEDSAVYLCASSLPGLADVNNEQFFGPGTRLTVL.

This clone has a single count. The chain carries TRBV10-3 and TRBJ1-1; D is possibly TRBD1 (5 bases). CDR3 length: 16 residues. The V gene's germline CDR1 is ENHRY and CDR2 SYGVKD. V dropped 4 bases and J dropped 4 bases, with 19 bases sitting between them. CDR3 bases: TGTGCCATCAGTGTGTTTGGAGGGCGCCAGGGCACTGAAGCTTTCTTT. Residues: CAISVFGGRQGTEAFF.

About this clone: With a much larger clone just one base away, this may be a read error. The CDR3 region is CASSLTSAYNEQFF. The CDR3 nucleotides are TGTGCCAGCAGCTTGACTAGCGCATACAATGAGCAGTTCTTC. The chain combines TRBV7-8 with TRBJ2-1; TRBD2 matches at 8 bases. The ends lost 3 bases at V and 4 bases at J; junction bases unmatched: 2. This CDR3 has 14 amino acids. Looked up from germline, CDR1 is SGHVS and CDR2 is FQNEAQ. Complete variable domain (other parts from reference TRBV7-8 and TRBJ2-1): GAGVSQSPRYKVAKRGQDVALRCDPISGHVSLFWYQQALGQGPEFLTYFQNEAQLDKSGLPSDRFFAERPEGSVSTLKIQRTQQEDSAVYLCASSLTSAYNEQFFGPGTRLTVL.

This clone was detected once. The gene calls are TRBV6-5 and TRBJ2-1; TRBD2 agrees at 7 bases. V was clipped by 7 bases and J by 4 bases; unmatched bases: 10. The CDR3 has 15 amino acids. Germline V lookup: CDR1 MNHEY, CDR2 SVGAGI. The CDR3: CASIPSSGNYNEQFF. The DNA of the CDR3 is TGTGCCAGCATTCCATCTAGCGGAAATTACAATGAGCAGTTCTTC.

The chain carries TRBV30 and TRBJ2-1; the match to TRBD1 covers 8 bases. CDR1 GTSNPN and CDR2 SVGIG come from the germline V gene (reference sequence). J was trimmed by 2 bases and V by 2 bases; bases with no gene match: 8. The CDR3 length is 16 residues. The CDR3 loop reads CAWSSAHRGAYNEQFF. DNA of the CDR3: TGTGCCTGGAGTTCCGCTCACAGGGGGGCCTACAATGAGCAGTTCTTC.

The rearrangement joins TRBV18 to TRBJ2-7; TRBD1 aligns across 7 bases. CDR3 length: 14 residues. J gave up 3 bases and V 5 bases, and 7 bases lay outside the gene matches. Germline V CDR1 and CDR2: KGHSH, LQKENI. CDR3 coding DNA: TGTGCCAGCTCAGGGACAGACGGCAGCTACGAGCAGTACGTC. Protein sequence: CASSGTDGSYEQYV.

The rearrangement links TRBV7-9 to TRBJ2-1; maybe TRBD2 (5 bases). Trimming shortened V by 5 bases and J by 6 bases, and 8 bases separated the two germline ends. The CDR3 has 12 residues. Germline loops: CDR1 SEHNR, CDR2 FQNEAQ (reference sequence). The CDR3 DNA reads TGTGCCAGCAGCCCGAGGGTCAATGAGCAGTTCTTC. Translated: CASSPRVNEQFF. Based on the CDR3 plus reference TRBV7-9 and TRBJ2-1, the full variable domain is DTGVSQNPRHKITKRGQNVTFRCDPISEHNRLYWYRQTLGQGPEFLTYFQNEAQLEKSRLLSDRFSAERPKGSFSTLEIQRTEQGDSAMYLCASSPRVNEQFFGPGTRLTVL.